This T cell receptor beta chain was identified during a study of OX40 agonist ivuxolimab in advanced cancers. Whole-study context: A history of anti-PD-1, anti-PD-L1 or anti-CTLA-4 therapy was acceptable, and approximately 40% had some.

Germline trimming cut 4 bases from V and 7 bases from J; bases unmatched to any gene: 10. Germline lookup yields CDR1 KGHSH and CDR2 LQKENI. The CDR3 totals 15 residues. Notes on this clone: What it binds is unknown.

TCRdb keeps only in-frame clones here, not all; method: immunoSEQ multiplex PCR. The sample yields about 83,000 clones, 84% seen once. Study-level points and caveats: In general, CD8+ T cells held more expanded clones than CD4+ did, on average. Partial responders treated at 0.1-3.0 mg/kg exhibited clonal expansion among the lowest measured. Which antigen the expanded peripheral T cells recognized is unknown.

V is TRBV18 and J is TRBJ2-1; 7 bases align to TRBD1. This clonotype was sampled from an adult with an advanced solid tumor such as melanoma, head and neck, liver or kidney cancer. This specimen was CD4+ or CD8+ T cells sorted from blood, taken in a trial of the OX40 agonist ivuxolimab. CDR3 bases: TGTGCCAGCTCACTCTCGACAGGGCGCGTGAATGAGCAGTTCTTC. Translation: CASSLSTGRVNEQFF.